Each of the 10 T cell receptor beta chains below was sequenced from the same sample in a study of cytomegalovirus exposure and HLA in healthy donors listed by TCRdb under 2017. Preparation of the library involved the immunoSEQ multiplex PCR assay. A mixture of 60 forward primers for TCR Vbeta segments and 13 reverse primers for TCR Jbeta segments was used in the multiplex PCR. TCRdb limited this immuneACCESS table to in-frame rearrangements with V and J called. A share of clones is missing; checked studies link under half to unresolved V genes, and the rest is unexplained. The sample contains about 76,000 clones, around 79% of them found a single time. The top ten hold 2% to 3% of the sample. The sequencing input was PBMCs. These receptors all come from a young man in good health and CMV-seronegative.

Only one count was recorded for this clone. V usage is TRBV18 and J usage is TRBJ2-7, with D possibly being TRBD2 (5 bases). This CDR3 is built from 14 residues. Per the germline V gene, CDR1 is KGHSH and CDR2 is LQKENI. V was clipped by 2 bases and J by 4 bases, with 12 bases between them. The CDR3 nucleotides are TGTGCCAGCTCACCATCCCCTAGCAGGTACGAGCAGTACTTC. It translates to CASSPSPSRYEQYF.

With respect to this clone: It is likely a read error, because the conserved phenylalanine at the end of the CDR3 is missing. The genes are TRBV5-4 and TRBJ2-7; possibly TRBD1 for D (5 bases). The CDR3 totals 14 residues. Per the germline V gene, CDR1 is SGHNT and CDR2 is YYREEE (reference sequence). V dropped 4 bases and J dropped 7 bases, with 18 bases sitting between them. The CDR3 loop reads CASSLGHGTKEQYL. The CDR3, as DNA: TGTGCCAGCAGCCTTGGACACGGTACTAAGGAGCAGTACCTC.

This chain joins TRBV7-2 and TRBJ2-7; 9 positions match TRBD1. V trimming: 5 bases; J trimming: 6 bases; junction bases outside the gene matches: 11. The CDR3 length is 15 residues. CDR1 is SGHTA and CDR2 is FQGNSA in the germline V gene. The chain's CDR3 is CASSLAGTGLLEQYF. Here the CDR3 DNA reads TGTGCCAGCAGCCTGGCCGGGACAGGGCTCCTCGAGCAGTACTTC.

The rearrangement uses TRBV10-2 and TRBJ2-3; the D is unclear. The CDR3 loop spans 14 amino acids. V was cut by 6 bases and J by 0 bases, with 10 bases left in between. CDR1 and CDR2 (germline): WSHSY, SAAADI. CDR3 DNA sequence: TGCGCCAGCAGGGCCGCGGCTAGCACAGATACGCAGTATTTT. It translates to CASRAAASTDTQYF.

The chain carries TRBV29-1 and TRBJ1-1; D unclear. The germline V and J ends were trimmed by 1 base and 0 bases, with 12 bases remaining between them. The germline V gene encodes CDR1 SQVTM and CDR2 ANQGSEA. This CDR3 has 15 residues. The CDR3 sequence is CSVEGYSSLNTEAFF. CDR3 sequence (DNA): TGCAGCGTTGAAGGATATAGCTCCCTGAACACTGAAGCTTTCTTT.

The CDR3 nucleotides read TGCGCCAGCAGCGATGGACAGGGAGTGGGCTATGGCTACACCTTC. As protein: CASSDGQGVGYGYTF. The rearrangement uses TRBV5-1 and TRBJ1-2, with 8 bases aligning to TRBD1. The J segment lost 4 bases and the V segment lost 4 bases, leaving 9 bases of the junction unmatched. This CDR3 is 15 amino acids long. In germline, CDR1 is SGHRS, CDR2 YFSETQ. Complete variable domain (other parts from reference TRBV5-1 and TRBJ1-2): KAGVTQTPRYLIKTRGQQVTLSCSPISGHRSVSWYQQTPGQGLQFLFEYFSETQRNKGNFPGRFSGRQFSNSRSEMNVSTLELGDSALYLCASSDGQGVGYGYTFGSGTRLTVV.

This rearrangement joins TRBV5-4 to TRBJ2-1; D perhaps matches TRBD1 (6 bases). This CDR3 spans 15 amino acids. Trimming left V 4 bases short and J 7 bases short, with 18 bases between. Per the germline V gene, CDR1 is SGHNT and CDR2 is YYREEE (reference sequence). The CDR3 sequence: CASSGRTEPGNEQFF. In nucleotides, the CDR3 is TGTGCCAGCAGCGGACGGACAGAGCCAGGGAATGAGCAGTTCTTC.

This clone was recorded a few times. The chain links TRBV4-2 to TRBJ2-1; 12 nucleotides line up with TRBD2. The CDR3 loop spans 15 amino acids. Germline CDR1 LGHNA, CDR2 YNFKEQ. Losses at the gene ends were 4 bases for V and 10 bases for J; bases not matched to a gene: 8. CDR3 in DNA: TGTGCCAGCAGCCCTAGCGGGGGGGCCGTTCGAGAGCAGTTCTTC. Amino acid sequence: CASSPSGGAVREQFF.

The rearrangement uses TRBV18 and TRBJ2-7; 8 bases are a match to TRBD1. The CDR3 spans 17 residues. In germline, CDR1 is KGHSH, CDR2 LQKENI. The V gene end was trimmed by 7 bases and the J gene end by 3 bases; junction bases not matched to a gene: 17. For the CDR3, the DNA is TGTGCCAGCTTACGGACAGGGCGTGAAATACTACTCTACGAGCAGTACTTC. It specifies CASLRTGREILLYEQYF.

The count of this clone is one. The chain links TRBV13 to TRBJ2-5; 8 bases are shared with TRBD2. With V trimmed by 5 bases and J by 5 bases, 7 bases remained unmatched. The germline V gene encodes CDR1 PRHDT and CDR2 FYEKMQ (reference sequence). This CDR3 contains 14 residues. The CDR3 sequence is CASSLGLAWETQYF. CDR3 DNA: TGTGCCAGCAGCCTCGGACTAGCATGGGAGACCCAGTACTTC.